This T cell receptor beta chain was recovered during a study of blood T cell repertoires in COVID-19. Repertoires were generated with immunoSEQ multiplex PCR, while TCRdb's copy carries only in-frame clones and drops some. The table includes fewer than 350,000 clones, 85% detected once. This CDR3 region has 19 residues. V trimming: 6 bases; J trimming: 0 bases; junction bases outside the gene matches: 18. Germline assignment: CDR1 MNHNY and CDR2 SVGAGI (reference sequence). The chain recombines TRBV6-6 with TRBJ2-3; TRBD2 matches 7 bases. This receptor was identified in a woman aged 25 to 45 who had been exposed to COVID-19. Input material: PBMCs or T cells enriched from blood (not recorded which). CDR3 sequence: CASSRLVGGSKGSTDTQYF. CDR3 bases: TGTGCCAGCAGCCGACTTGTAGGCGGGAGCAAAGGGAGCACAGATACGCAGTATTTT.